This entry describes one T cell receptor (beta chain). What it recognizes is unknown. This sample was included in a study of cytomegalovirus exposure and HLA in healthy donors. Study results and caveats: V- and J-gene trimming of TCR beta was linked (in a later analysis) to a missense DCLRE1C variant.

PCR was performed using 60 Vbeta and 13 Jbeta primers. The repertoire was sequenced with immunoSEQ multiplex PCR; TCRdb's copy has only in-frame clones and lacks some. The data contain 150,000 to 200,000 clones, 78% of them singletons. The CDR3 loop spans 16 amino acids. Deletions cut 3 bases from V and 7 bases from J, with 21 bases between. CDR1 is SEHNR, CDR2 FQNEAQ, per germline (reference sequence). The sample consisted of PBMCs. The chain carries TRBV7-9 and TRBJ1-1; possible D gene TRBD1, 6 bases. This TCR was recovered from a male donor in good health and CMV-seronegative. For the CDR3, the DNA is TGTGCCAGCAGCTTTGGGGACGGGGGGGCGAGGGATGAAGCTTTCTTT. It translates to CASSFGDGGARDEAFF. Full variable domain (remainder filled in from reference TRBV7-9 and TRBJ1-1): DTGVSQNPRHKITKRGQNVTFRCDPISEHNRLYWYRQTLGQGPEFLTYFQNEAQLEKSRLLSDRFSAERPKGSFSTLEIQRTEQGDSAMYLCASSFGDGGARDEAFFGQGTRLTVV.